The entry below gives a single TCR beta chain sequence along with its context. The antigen this receptor binds is unknown. Base qualities were left out, and no much larger clone turns up one base away. The entire isolated RNA was reverse transcribed using the High Capacity cDNA Reverse Transcription Kit, and thus expressed TCRB transcripts were sequenced. Deep immunoSEQ sequencing was applied to naive, central memory and regulatory T cell samples, giving an average of about 3.7 million total reads per sample. After sorted cells were lysed in RLT buffer, RNA was extracted with DNase-treated RNeasy Micro or Mini kits, with the choice depending on cell number. Each cell subset was processed separately to prevent cross-contamination, with patient and healthy donor samples processed together. The immunoSEQ multiplex PCR was used to amplify TCRB sequences from cDNA, generating 87-bp fragments that spanned the CDR3 region. Amplicons were sequenced on the Illumina HiSeq platform. The authors' pipeline ran thus. PCR bias was corrected computationally using synthetic template baselines, and reads within Hamming distance 2 were collapsed, with unmergeable singletons discarded. Reads were aligned to IMGT to assign V, D and J genes, CDR3 length, and insertions or deletions at six rearrangement sites. Within each subset, clonotype counts were normalized to sorted cell number, and only after that were true diversity and Gini coefficients computed with the tcR R package. Repertoire sharing was quantified using the overlap coefficient calculated on TCRB nucleotide sequences. Out-of-frame TCRB sequences from naive cells were analyzed to stand in for the pre-selection repertoire. TCRdb provides this immuneACCESS table in a form limited to in-frame rearrangements. Some clones are lacking; in checked studies, under half of them reflect an unresolved V gene, and why the rest are absent is not known. D and trimming were read from the DNA, whereas the V and J calls and clone size are those reported in that table. This sample comprises fewer than 350,000 clones, 15% of them detected only once. Jointly, the top ten make up 0.015% to 0.017% of the sample.

Each donor gave one peripheral blood draw, approximately 110 mL on average, collected into heparinised tubes. Using a panel that included CD45RO, CCR7, CD25, CD127, CD95 and CD27, naive, central memory, regulatory and stem cell-like memory CD4+ T cells were sorted on a BD FACSAria II. Purity was above 95% for every sorted population. PBMCs were separated immediately by Lymphoprep density gradient centrifugation and were stained directly, without being cultured. So that batch effects would be minimized, each experiment stained and sorted samples in pairs, pairing one healthy donor with one patient. The sample is drawn from a study of beta chain features in type 1 diabetes (dated 2018 in TCRdb). The study in broad terms: Mean age, gender distribution, total cell number and subset yield were not different between patients and healthy donors. Across all samples, some 110,000,000 sorted cells were examined, and cell number per subset correlated strongly with RNA yield. The study compared the TCRB repertoires of sorted circulating CD4+ T cell subsets in recently diagnosed type 1 diabetes patients with those in matched healthy donors. Naive and central memory subsets were obtained from all 28 donors, but regulatory and stem cell-like memory subsets were isolated from only 8 patients and about 8 healthy donors.

At the junction V is shortened by 1 base and J by 9 bases; bases outside the gene matches: 7. CDR1 and CDR2, looked up from the germline V gene, are MGHRA and YSYEKL. CDR3 length: 15 amino acids, cysteine to phenylalanine. CDR3 DNA is the only sequence kept; it has 45 bases, read in frame from the first base. Results and caveats for the whole study, not just this receptor: Because cDNA was sequenced instead of genomic DNA, highly expressing activated cells could be over-represented, though the groups showed no difference in activation or CD3 levels. Naive, central memory and regulatory TCRB repertoires appeared to be more alike among patients than among healthy donors. At VDJ recombination sites, type 1 diabetes patients had fewer insertions and more deleted nucleotides, which implies abnormalities in thymic rearrangement. HLA sub-analyses involved small numbers of individuals, so any influence of HLA type on TCRB rearrangement remained unresolved. In all four CD4+ subsets, TCRB CDR3 length was moderately but significantly shorter in type 1 diabetes patients. PCR may preferentially amplify shorter templates, but because patient and control samples were amplified and corrected together, any resulting skew would affect both groups equally.

The TCR originated in a man aged 18 to 29 with type 1 diabetes. Material: naive CD4+ T cells from blood. Sample cell subset or site, as interpreted from the label and publication: true naive CD4+ T cells. This receptor chain uses TRBV4-1 and TRBJ2-1, with 9 bases matching TRBD1. The DNA sequence is TGCGCCAGCAGCCAAGCCGGGACAGGGCTCCGTGAGCAGTTCTTC. This is translated as CASSQAGTGLREQFF.